The rows below give T cell receptor beta chains drawn from one sample of a study of T cells in Graves' hyperthyroidism and ophthalmopathy. One entry per CDR3 protein, called by TCRdb with MiXCR from the multiplex PCR reads. The repertoire holds roughly 380,000 distinct CDR3 sequences, with about a fifth as singletons. The material sequenced was blood. These receptors were taken from a woman aged 18-29 years with Graves' hyperthyroidism. Both conserved end residues are part of each CDR3. The D gene is left open where the match is weak. Expanded clones get a size class; other rows say once, few or many, or leave the size out.

v_call: TRBV12-3/TRBV12-4
clone_size: many
j_call: TRBJ1-1
d_call: .
cdr3_nt: TGTGCCAGCAGCTCCTCGAACACTGAAGCTTTCTTT
cdr3_aa: CASSSSNTEAFF

v_call: TRBV6-5
clone_size: many
j_call: TRBJ2-7
d_call: .
cdr3_nt: TGTGCCAGCCTCGACCGGGACGAGCAGTACTTC
cdr3_aa: CASLDRDEQYF

v_call: TRBV12-3/TRBV12-4
clone_size: .
j_call: TRBJ1-3
d_call: .
cdr3_nt: TGTGCCAGCAGACCAAATACAGGGATCCGAGGTGGAAACACCATATATTTT
cdr3_aa: CASRPNTGIRGGNTIYF

v_call: TRBV24-1
clone_size: many
j_call: TRBJ2-5
d_call: TRBD1
cdr3_nt: TGTGCCACCAGTGATCGGGACAGGGGATGGGAGACCCAGTACTTC
cdr3_aa: CATSDRDRGWETQYF

v_call: TRBV18
clone_size: .
j_call: TRBJ2-5
d_call: TRBD1
cdr3_nt: TGTGCCAGCTCACCAACGACAGGGTCTCCAGAGACCCAGTACTTC
cdr3_aa: CASSPTTGSPETQYF

v_call: TRBV5-1
clone_size: many
j_call: TRBJ2-2
d_call: .
cdr3_nt: TGCGCCAGCAGCGTTTATAGTCTTTCAACCGGGGAGCTGTTTTTT
cdr3_aa: CASSVYSLSTGELFF

v_call: TRBV20-1
clone_size: many
j_call: TRBJ1-3
d_call: .
cdr3_nt: TGCAGTGCCACTGCGAGGTCCTCTGGAAACACCATATATTTT
cdr3_aa: CSATARSSGNTIYF

v_call: TRBV4-2
clone_size: many
j_call: TRBJ2-7
d_call: .
cdr3_nt: TGTGCCAGCAGTCCTACGCTCCGGGACGACTTCTCCTACGAGCAGTACTTC
cdr3_aa: CASSPTLRDDFSYEQYF

v_call: TRBV7-8
clone_size: .
j_call: TRBJ1-5
d_call: TRBD1
cdr3_nt: TGTGCCAGCAGCCCCCAGACAGGGATCAATCAGCCCCAGCATTTT
cdr3_aa: CASSPQTGINQPQHF

v_call: TRBV5-1
clone_size: many
j_call: TRBJ2-7
d_call: .
cdr3_nt: TGCGCCAGCAGCCCGTCTGGCGGGGCGACCTACGAGCAGTACTTC
cdr3_aa: CASSPSGGATYEQYF

v_call: TRBV6-1
clone_size: .
j_call: TRBJ1-2
d_call: .
cdr3_nt: TGTGCCAGCACCCCACTGGGACGTGAGGGTGGCTACACCTTC
cdr3_aa: CASTPLGREGGYTF

v_call: TRBV27
clone_size: many
j_call: TRBJ1-1
d_call: TRBD1
cdr3_nt: TGTGCCAGCAGTACGGACAGGCGAGCTTTCTTT
cdr3_aa: CASSTDRRAFF

v_call: TRBV28
clone_size: many
j_call: TRBJ1-1
d_call: TRBD1
cdr3_nt: TGTGCCAGCTCCAAATTGGGAGACCCGGGACAGGGGGTTATAACTGAAGCTTTCTTT
cdr3_aa: CASSKLGDPGQGVITEAFF

v_call: TRBV20-1
clone_size: few
j_call: TRBJ2-6
d_call: .
cdr3_nt: TGCAGTGCTAGCCGGGACCCCCACCCTTCTGGGGCCAACGTCCTGACTTTC
cdr3_aa: CSASRDPHPSGANVLTF

v_call: TRBV7-9
clone_size: many
j_call: TRBJ1-1
d_call: .
cdr3_nt: TGTGCCAGCAGCTACTTGGCAGGGGTCAGCACTGAAGCTTTCTTT
cdr3_aa: CASSYLAGVSTEAFF

v_call: TRBV29-1
clone_size: many
j_call: TRBJ1-1
d_call: .
cdr3_nt: TGCAGCGTTATATGGGAGAACACTGAAGCTTTCTTT
cdr3_aa: CSVIWENTEAFF

v_call: TRBV7-8
clone_size: many
j_call: TRBJ2-5
d_call: TRBD2
cdr3_nt: TGTGCCAGCAGAACTAAACCCGGGGGGACCGCCACGGAGACCCAGTACTTC
cdr3_aa: CASRTKPGGTATETQYF

v_call: TRBV6-1
clone_size: .
j_call: TRBJ1-2
d_call: .
cdr3_nt: TGTGCCAGCAGTGAAGGAAGCGGGAATACCTATGGCTACACCTTC
cdr3_aa: CASSEGSGNTYGYTF

v_call: TRBV6-1
clone_size: many
j_call: TRBJ2-6
d_call: .
cdr3_nt: TGTGCCAGCGCTTTAGAGGAGCTTGGGGCCAACGTCCTGACTTTC
cdr3_aa: CASALEELGANVLTF

v_call: TRBV5-1
clone_size: .
j_call: TRBJ2-2
d_call: .
cdr3_nt: TGCGCCAGCAGTACCCCCCCTGTAGACACCGGGGAGCTGTTTTTT
cdr3_aa: CASSTPPVDTGELFF

v_call: TRBV6-4
clone_size: medium-sized
j_call: TRBJ2-2
d_call: .
cdr3_nt: TGTGCCAGCAGTAAAGACAACACCGGGGAGCTGTTTTTT
cdr3_aa: CASSKDNTGELFF

v_call: TRBV28
clone_size: many
j_call: TRBJ2-5
d_call: .
cdr3_nt: TGTGCCAGCCGAACCGGGGTTTCCCAGTACTTC
cdr3_aa: CASRTGVSQYF

v_call: TRBV11-2
clone_size: many
j_call: TRBJ1-1
d_call: TRBD1
cdr3_nt: TGTGCCAGCAGCTCAGACAGGGGAAATGAAGCTTTCTTT
cdr3_aa: CASSSDRGNEAFF

v_call: TRBV9
clone_size: many
j_call: TRBJ1-1
d_call: .
cdr3_nt: TGTGCCAGCAGCGGCCGGGACGGCACTGAAGCTTTCTTT
cdr3_aa: CASSGRDGTEAFF

v_call: TRBV27
clone_size: many
j_call: TRBJ2-4
d_call: .
cdr3_nt: TGTGCCAGCAGTCTCGCGGGCACGGCGGACATTCAGTACTTC
cdr3_aa: CASSLAGTADIQYF

v_call: TRBV2
clone_size: many
j_call: TRBJ2-6
d_call: TRBD1
cdr3_nt: TGTGCCAGCAGTGACCGGGACAGACGGTCGTCTGGGGCCAACGTCCTGACTTTC
cdr3_aa: CASSDRDRRSSGANVLTF

v_call: TRBV20-1
clone_size: many
j_call: TRBJ1-2
d_call: TRBD1
cdr3_nt: TGCAGTGCTAGAGTCGGGACAGGGTACTATGGCTACACCTTC
cdr3_aa: CSARVGTGYYGYTF

v_call: TRBV6-1
clone_size: .
j_call: TRBJ2-7
d_call: TRBD1
cdr3_nt: TGTGCCAGCCGGGACAGGGGACGGGGCGAGCAGTACTTC
cdr3_aa: CASRDRGRGEQYF

v_call: TRBV12-3/TRBV12-4
clone_size: many
j_call: TRBJ1-3
d_call: .
cdr3_nt: TGTGCCAGCAGTGGTACGACCAGCTCTGGAAACACCATATATTTT
cdr3_aa: CASSGTTSSGNTIYF

v_call: TRBV18
clone_size: many
j_call: TRBJ2-5
d_call: TRBD2
cdr3_nt: TGTGCCAGCGCCGGGGCTAGCGGGACCCCCGAGACCCAGTACTTC
cdr3_aa: CASAGASGTPETQYF

v_call: TRBV18
clone_size: .
j_call: TRBJ1-6
d_call: TRBD1
cdr3_nt: TGTGCCAGCTCACCACCCGGGACAGGGAATTCACCCCTCCACTTT
cdr3_aa: CASSPPGTGNSPLHF

v_call: TRBV10-2
clone_size: many
j_call: TRBJ2-7
d_call: .
cdr3_nt: TGCGCCAGCAGTGAAGGAGCCGAGCAGTACTTC
cdr3_aa: CASSEGAEQYF

v_call: TRBV27
clone_size: many
j_call: TRBJ1-1
d_call: .
cdr3_nt: TGTGCCAGCAGTTTAAGGGGAGCCGCGGGGATGTCCACTGAAGCTTTCTTT
cdr3_aa: CASSLRGAAGMSTEAFF

v_call: TRBV6-1
clone_size: once
j_call: TRBJ2-7
d_call: .
cdr3_nt: TGTGCCAGCAGTGAAAGTCTCGAGCAGTACTTC
cdr3_aa: CASSESLEQYF